Here is one T cell receptor (beta chain) with its context. Its specificity is unknown. Addition of a universal primer site occurred through template switching, and cDNA carried unique molecular identifiers. Each CDR3 protein gets one entry after TCRdb re-called the 5' RACE reads with MiXCR. The sample has 270,000 or so distinct CDR3 sequences; about 8.9% are singletons. Trimming removed 1 base at V and 2 bases at J, with 12 bases between. CDR1 is MNHNS and CDR2 is SASEGT in the germline V gene. The CDR3 is 16 residues long. This sample was taken from a study of identical twins. Study-level findings and limits: Insertions ran lower in abundant cord blood beta clonotypes, though not in memory repertoires. Without tracking the same donors, conclusions rested on cross-sectional statistical analysis.

The sample was also linked to a second study, of yellow fever vaccine responses in identical twins.

The V call is TRBV6-1, the J call TRBJ2-1, with D possibly TRBD1 on 5 matching bases. This clonotype was obtained from a woman between 18 and 30 years old in good health. The sample comprised CD8+ T cells sorted from blood. The CDR3 nucleotides read TGTGCCAGCAGTGAAGTTGGGGCCCCTCCCTACAATGAGCAGTTCTTC. It codes for CASSEVGAPPYNEQFF.